This T cell receptor (beta chain) was documented in a study of T cell responses to AZD1222 COVID-19 vaccine. The repertoire was sequenced with immunoSEQ multiplex PCR; TCRdb's copy has only in-frame clones and lacks some. The sample shows about 81,000 clones, around nine tenths of them seen only once. The germline gives CDR1 SQVTM, CDR2 ANQGSEA. V lost 6 bases and J lost 4, with 12 bases in between. The CDR3 spans 12 residues. The clonotype was recovered from an adult who received the AZD1222 COVID-19 vaccine. Sequenced material: peripheral blood, taken 28 days after the second AZD1222 dose. The chain is built from TRBV29-1 and TRBJ1-2; possibly TRBD1 for D (5 bases). CDR3 loop: CSVRTDTYGYTF. The CDR3 bases are TGCAGCGTCCGGACGGACACCTATGGCTACACCTTC. Based on the CDR3 plus reference TRBV29-1 and TRBJ1-2, the full variable domain is SAVISQKPSRDICQRGTSLTIQCQVDSQVTMMFWYRQQPGQSLTLIATANQGSEATYESGFVIDKFPISRPNLTFSTLTVSNMSPEDSSIYLCSVRTDTYGYTFGSGTRLTVV.